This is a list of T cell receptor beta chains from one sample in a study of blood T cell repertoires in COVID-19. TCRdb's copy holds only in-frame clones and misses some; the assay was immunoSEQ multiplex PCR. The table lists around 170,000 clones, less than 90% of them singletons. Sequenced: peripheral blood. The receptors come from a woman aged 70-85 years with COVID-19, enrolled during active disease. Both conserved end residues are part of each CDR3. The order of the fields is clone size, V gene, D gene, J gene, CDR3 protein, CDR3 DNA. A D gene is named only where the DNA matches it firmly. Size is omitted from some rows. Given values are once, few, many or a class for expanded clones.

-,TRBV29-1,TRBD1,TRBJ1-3,CSVASGTGFGNTIYF,TGCAGCGTTGCATCCGGGACAGGGTTTGGAAACACCATATATTTT
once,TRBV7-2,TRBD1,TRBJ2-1,CASSSYAGGNEQFF,TGTGCCAGCAGCTCCTACGCAGGGGGCAATGAGCAGTTCTTC
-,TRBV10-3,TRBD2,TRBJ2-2,CAISTGLAGGVGELFF,TGTGCCATCAGCACGGGACTAGCGGGAGGGGTCGGGGAGCTGTTTTTT
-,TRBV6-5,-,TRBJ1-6,CASSPGDTSSPLHF,TGTGCCAGCAGCCCCGGGGACACTTCTTCACCCCTCCACTTT
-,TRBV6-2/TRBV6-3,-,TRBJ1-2,CASSYSEYGYTF,TGTGCCAGCAGTTACTCAGAGTACGGCTACACCTTC
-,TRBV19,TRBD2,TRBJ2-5,CASSINRLAQEETQYF,TGTGCCAGTAGTATAAATCGACTAGCGCAAGAAGAGACCCAGTACTTC
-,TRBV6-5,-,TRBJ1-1,CASGQSWTEAFF,TGTGCCAGCGGGCAGAGTTGGACTGAAGCTTTCTTT
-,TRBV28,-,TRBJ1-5,CASRKWSAGQPQHF,TGTGCCAGCAGAAAATGGTCGGCGGGTCAGCCCCAGCATTTT
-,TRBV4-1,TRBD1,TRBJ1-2,CASSQGPRRTGSYGYTF,TGCGCCAGCAGCCAAGGACCACGAAGGACAGGGTCCTATGGCTACACCTTC
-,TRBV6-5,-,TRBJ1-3,CGTTEPGGNTIYF,TGTGGAACGACGGAACCAGGGGGAAACACCATATATTTT
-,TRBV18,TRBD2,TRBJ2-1,CASSRTSGDNEQFF,TGTGCCAGCTCACGGACTAGTGGCGACAATGAGCAGTTCTTC
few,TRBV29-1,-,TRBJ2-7,CSVEQAQEGEQYF,TGCAGCGTTGAACAGGCCCAGGAGGGCGAGCAGTACTTC
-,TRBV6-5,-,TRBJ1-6,CASSYSYGGNSPLHF,TGTGCCAGCAGTTACTCGTACGGGGGGAATTCACCCCTCCACTTT
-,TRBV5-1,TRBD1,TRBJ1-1,CASSLVGQGVTEAFF,TGCGCCAGCAGCTTGGTTGGACAGGGGGTTACTGAAGCTTTCTTT
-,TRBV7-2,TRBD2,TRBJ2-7,CASSRDSGMNYEQYF,TGTGCCAGCAGCCGGGATAGCGGGATGAACTACGAGCAGTACTTC
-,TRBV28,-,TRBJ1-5,CASSFARYDNQPQHF,TGTGCCAGCAGTTTCGCACGGTATGACAATCAGCCCCAGCATTTT
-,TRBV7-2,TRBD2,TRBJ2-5,CASSLMRELQETQYF,TGTGCCAGCAGCTTGATGCGGGAGCTTCAAGAGACCCAGTACTTC
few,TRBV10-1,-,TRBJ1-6,CASSQGLVPNSPLHF,TGCGCCAGCAGTCAAGGACTTGTCCCCAATTCACCCCTCCACTTT
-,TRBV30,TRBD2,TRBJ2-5,CAWSEGLAQETQYF,TGTGCCTGGAGTGAGGGACTAGCTCAAGAGACCCAGTACTTC
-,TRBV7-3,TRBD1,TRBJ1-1,CASSLTTDRGAVTAFF,TGTGCCAGCAGCTTAACGACCGACAGGGGAGCGGTAACAGCTTTCTTT
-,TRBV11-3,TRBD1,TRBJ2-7,CASSLRAGGPYEQYF,TGTGCCAGCAGCTTAAGGGCAGGGGGCCCTTACGAGCAGTACTTC